Below, 7 T cell receptor beta chains from the same sample are listed, as sequenced in a study of blood T cells in healthy people across ages. A sample-barcoded 5' primer and a J-beta primer mix were used in a second PCR of roughly 6 to 11 cycles. TCRdb reprocessed the 5' RACE reads with MiXCR, giving one entry per CDR3 protein. The sample includes 750,000 or so distinct CDR3 sequences, approximately 25% of them seen just once. The same sample was also studied in work on T cells of mothers and their children.

The source material was blood. These receptors all stem from a boy younger than 18 in good health.

This clonotype appeared a few times. Since a much larger clone is just one base distant, this may be a read error. The V gene is TRBV12-3 or TRBV12-4, the J gene TRBJ2-7; weak D call: TRBD1 (6 bases). This CDR3 has 13 residues. V was trimmed by 6 bases and J by 1 base, leaving 10 bases between them. The chain's CDR3 is CASSHGQSYEQYF. As DNA, the CDR3 is TGTGCCAGCAGCCACGGACAGTCCTACGAGCAGTACTTC.

This chain links TRBV29-1 with TRBJ2-7; TRBD2 aligns across 11 bases. CDR1 is SQVTM and CDR2 is ANQGSEA in the germline V gene. This CDR3 spans 13 amino acids. Trimming cost V 4 bases and J 4 bases; bases outside gene matches: 3. CDR3 in DNA: TGCAGCGTTGTACTAGCGGGAGAATACGAGCAGTACGTC. It codes for CSVVLAGEYEQYV.

CDR3: CASSGAGLAGVRQETQYF. DNA of the CDR3: TGCGCCAGCAGCGGCGCGGGACTAGCGGGAGTAAGACAAGAGACCCAGTACTTC. The chain uses TRBV5-1 and TRBJ2-5, with 14 nucleotides matching TRBD2. The J segment lost 2 bases and the V segment lost 4 bases, leaving 10 bases of the junction unmatched. The germline V gene encodes CDR1 SGHRS and CDR2 YFSETQ. This CDR3 has 18 amino acids.

This chain uses TRBV28 with TRBJ2-2; no definite D call. The CDR3 contains 14 residues. Trimming took off 6 bases at V and 7 bases at J, with 15 bases between the two ends. From germline, CDR1 is MDHEN and CDR2 SYDVKM. CDR3 bases: TGTGCCAGCAGGGCCCGTATGAACGGCGGGGAGCTGTTTTTT. Its protein is CASRARMNGGELFF.

The table lists this clonotype with many counts. The chain employs TRBV28 and TRBJ2-6; D tentatively fits TRBD1 or TRBD2 (6 bases each). Trimming pared 6 bases from V and 2 bases from J, leaving 11 bases between. Germline CDR1 is MDHEN and CDR2 is SYDVKM. This CDR3 is built from 15 residues. The CDR3 DNA is TGTGCCAGCAGCCCCGGGGGCACTGGGGCCAACGTCCTGACTTTC. Translation gives CASSPGGTGANVLTF.

This clonotype has a handful of counts. J is TRBJ1-1 and V is TRBV5-6, with a possible D match to TRBD1 (6 bases). This CDR3 has 15 residues. Trimming removed 4 bases at V and 4 bases at J, with 17 bases between. Germline CDR1 SGHDT, CDR2 YYEEEE. For the CDR3, the DNA is TGTGCCAGCAGCGTACTGCTTGGGGGGCGCACTGAAGCTTTCTTT. It yields the protein CASSVLLGGRTEAFF. Based on the CDR3 plus reference TRBV5-6 and TRBJ1-1, the full variable domain is DAGVTQSPTHLIKTRGQQVTLRCSPKSGHDTVSWYQQALGQGPQFIFQYYEEEERQRGNFPDRFSGHQFPNYSSELNVNALLLGDSALYLCASSVLLGGRTEAFFGQGTRLTVV.

This clonotype has only one observation. V is TRBV4-1 and J is TRBJ2-1, with 8 bases that match TRBD2. V dropped 1 base and J dropped 6; count of bases not matched to a gene: 5. This CDR3 spans 15 amino acids. Per the germline V gene, CDR1 is MGHRA and CDR2 is YSYEKL. CDR3 region: CASSQGGLVGNEQFF. The CDR3 region has the DNA TGCGCCAGCAGCCAAGGGGGACTAGTAGGCAATGAGCAGTTCTTC.